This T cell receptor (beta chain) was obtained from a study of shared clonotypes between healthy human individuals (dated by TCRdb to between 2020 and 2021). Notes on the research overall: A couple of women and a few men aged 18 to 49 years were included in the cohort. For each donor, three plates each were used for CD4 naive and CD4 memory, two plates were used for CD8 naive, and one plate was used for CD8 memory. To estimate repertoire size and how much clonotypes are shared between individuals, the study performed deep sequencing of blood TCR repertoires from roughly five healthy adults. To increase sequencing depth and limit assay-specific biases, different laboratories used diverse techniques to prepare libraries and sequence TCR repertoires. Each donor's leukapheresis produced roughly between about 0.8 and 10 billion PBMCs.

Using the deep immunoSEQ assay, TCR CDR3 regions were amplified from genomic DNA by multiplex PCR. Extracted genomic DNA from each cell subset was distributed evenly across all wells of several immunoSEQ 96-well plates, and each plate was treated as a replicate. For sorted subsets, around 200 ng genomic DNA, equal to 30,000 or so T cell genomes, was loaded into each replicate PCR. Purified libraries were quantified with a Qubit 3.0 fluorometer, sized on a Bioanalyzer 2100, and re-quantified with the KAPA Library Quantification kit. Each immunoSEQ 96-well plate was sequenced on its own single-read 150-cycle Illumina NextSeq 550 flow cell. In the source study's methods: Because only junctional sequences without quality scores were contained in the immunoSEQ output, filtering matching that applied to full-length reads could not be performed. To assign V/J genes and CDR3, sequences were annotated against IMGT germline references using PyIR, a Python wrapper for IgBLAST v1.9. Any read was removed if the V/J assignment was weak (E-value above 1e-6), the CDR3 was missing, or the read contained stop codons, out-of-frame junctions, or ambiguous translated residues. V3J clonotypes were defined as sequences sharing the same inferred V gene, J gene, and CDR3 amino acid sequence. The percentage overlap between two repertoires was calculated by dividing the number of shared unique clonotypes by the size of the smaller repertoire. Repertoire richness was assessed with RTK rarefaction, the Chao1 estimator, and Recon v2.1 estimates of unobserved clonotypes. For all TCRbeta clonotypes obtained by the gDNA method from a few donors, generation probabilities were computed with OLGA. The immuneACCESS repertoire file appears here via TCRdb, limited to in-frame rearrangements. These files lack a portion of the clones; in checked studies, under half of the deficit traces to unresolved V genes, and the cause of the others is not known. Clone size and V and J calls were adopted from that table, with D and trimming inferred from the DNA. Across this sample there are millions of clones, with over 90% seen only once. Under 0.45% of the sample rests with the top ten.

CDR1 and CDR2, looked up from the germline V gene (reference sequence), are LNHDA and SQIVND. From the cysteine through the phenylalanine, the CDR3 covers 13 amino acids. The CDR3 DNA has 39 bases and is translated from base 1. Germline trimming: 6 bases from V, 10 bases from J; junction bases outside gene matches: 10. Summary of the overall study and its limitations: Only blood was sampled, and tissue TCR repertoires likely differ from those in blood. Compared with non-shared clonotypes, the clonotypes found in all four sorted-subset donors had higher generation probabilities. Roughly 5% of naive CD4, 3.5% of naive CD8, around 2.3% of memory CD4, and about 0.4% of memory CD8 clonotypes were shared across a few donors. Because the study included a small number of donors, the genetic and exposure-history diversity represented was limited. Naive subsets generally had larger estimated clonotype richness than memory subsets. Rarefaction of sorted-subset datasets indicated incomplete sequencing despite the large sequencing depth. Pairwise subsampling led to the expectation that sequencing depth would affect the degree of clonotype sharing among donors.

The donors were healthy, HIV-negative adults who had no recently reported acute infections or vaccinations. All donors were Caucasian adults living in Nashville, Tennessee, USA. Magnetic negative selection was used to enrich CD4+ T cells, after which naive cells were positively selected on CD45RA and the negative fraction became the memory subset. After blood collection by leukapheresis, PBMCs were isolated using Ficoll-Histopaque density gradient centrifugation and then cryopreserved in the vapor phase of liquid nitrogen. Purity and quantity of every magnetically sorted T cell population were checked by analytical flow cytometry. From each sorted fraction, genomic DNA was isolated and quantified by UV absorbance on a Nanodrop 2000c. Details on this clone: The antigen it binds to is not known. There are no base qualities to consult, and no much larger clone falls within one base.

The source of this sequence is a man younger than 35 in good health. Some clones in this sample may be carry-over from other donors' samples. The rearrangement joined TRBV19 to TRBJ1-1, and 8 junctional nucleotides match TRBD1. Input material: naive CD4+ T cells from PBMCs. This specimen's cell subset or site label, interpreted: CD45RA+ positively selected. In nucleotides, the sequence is TGTGCCAGTAGCTCATTCGACAGGGGAGCAGCTTTCTTT. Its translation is CASSSFDRGAAFF. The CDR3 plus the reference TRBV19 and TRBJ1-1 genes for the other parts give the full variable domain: DGGITQSPKYLFRKEGQNVTLSCEQNLNHDAMYWYRQDPGQGLRLIYYSQIVNDFQKGDIAEGYSVSREKKESFPLTVTSAQKNPTAFYLCASSSFDRGAAFFGQGTRLTVV.